This T cell receptor beta chain was observed in a study of blood T cells in healthy people across ages. A J-beta primer mix and a sample-barcoded 5' primer were used in a second PCR of about 6 to 12 cycles. TCRdb reprocessed the 5' RACE reads with MiXCR, giving one entry per CDR3 protein. The data hold 1.5 million to 2 million distinct CDR3 sequences, with about 31% observed a single time. The V gene's germline CDR1 is SGHRS and CDR2 YFSETQ. The CDR3 totals 16 residues. On this clonotype itself: Its antigen is unidentified. One end of the junction is discordant with germline, which a read error may explain.

Every donor gave roughly 9.6 milliliters of peripheral blood. Study-level results: With age, beta diversity per million T cells declined roughly linearly, significantly by roughly 40.

The gene calls are TRBV5-1 and TRBJ1-2; no firm D call. This sequence was found in a woman aged 30 to 39 in good health. The source material was blood. The CDR3 spells CTSSPPHGEANYGYTF. CDR3 in DNA: TGCACCAGCAGCCCACCCCACGGGGAAGCTAACTATGGCTACACCTTC.